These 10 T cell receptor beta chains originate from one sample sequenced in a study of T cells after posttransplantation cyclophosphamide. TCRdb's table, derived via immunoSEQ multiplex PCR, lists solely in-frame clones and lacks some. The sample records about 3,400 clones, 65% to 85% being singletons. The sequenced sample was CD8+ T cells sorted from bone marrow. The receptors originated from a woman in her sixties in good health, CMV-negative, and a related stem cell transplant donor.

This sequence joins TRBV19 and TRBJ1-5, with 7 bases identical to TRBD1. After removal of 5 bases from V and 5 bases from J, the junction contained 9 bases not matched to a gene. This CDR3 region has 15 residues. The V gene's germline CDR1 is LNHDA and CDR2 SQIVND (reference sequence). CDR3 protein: CASSLTARGDQPQHF. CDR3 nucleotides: TGTGCCAGTAGTTTAACGGCCAGGGGGGATCAGCCCCAGCATTTT. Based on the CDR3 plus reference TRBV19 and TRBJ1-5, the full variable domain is DGGITQSPKYLFRKEGQNVTLSCEQNLNHDAMYWYRQDPGQGLRLIYYSQIVNDFQKGDIAEGYSVSREKKESFPLTVTSAQKNPTAFYLCASSLTARGDQPQHFGDGTRLSIL.

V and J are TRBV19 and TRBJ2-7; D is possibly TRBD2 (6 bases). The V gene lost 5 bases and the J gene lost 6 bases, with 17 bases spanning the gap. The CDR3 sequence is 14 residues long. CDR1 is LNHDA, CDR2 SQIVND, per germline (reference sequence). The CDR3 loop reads CASSLAGSRAEQYF. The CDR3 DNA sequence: TGTGCCAGTAGTCTCGCGGGGTCCCGGGCCGAGCAGTACTTC.

CDR3 sequence (DNA): TGTGCCACTCATCGGACAGGGGGATTTAGCAATCAGCCCCAGCATTTT. Amino acids: CATHRTGGFSNQPQHF. The V and J genes are TRBV19 and TRBJ1-5; 10 bases agree with TRBD1. V dropped 10 bases and J dropped 0; count of bases not matched to a gene: 9. CDR1 and CDR2 from the germline V gene are LNHDA and SQIVND (reference sequence). This CDR3 is 16 amino acids long.

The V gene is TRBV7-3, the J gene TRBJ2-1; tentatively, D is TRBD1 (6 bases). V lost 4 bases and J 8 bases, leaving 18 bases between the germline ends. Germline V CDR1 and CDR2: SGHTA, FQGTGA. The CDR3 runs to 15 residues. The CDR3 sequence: CASSSQQGLWDEQFF. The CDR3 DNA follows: TGTGCCAGCAGCTCCCAACAGGGCCTCTGGGATGAGCAGTTCTTC.

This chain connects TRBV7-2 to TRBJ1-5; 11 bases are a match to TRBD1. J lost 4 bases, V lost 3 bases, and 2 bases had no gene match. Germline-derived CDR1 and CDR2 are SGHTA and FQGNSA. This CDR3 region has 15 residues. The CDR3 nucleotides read TGTGCCAGCAGCTTCGGGACAGGGGGGAATCAGCCCCAGCATTTT. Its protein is CASSFGTGGNQPQHF. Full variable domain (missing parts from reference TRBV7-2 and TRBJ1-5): GAGVSQSPSNKVTEKGKDVELRCDPISGHTALYWYRQSLGQGLEFLIYFQGNSAPDKSGLPSDRFSAERTGGSVSTLTIQRTQQEDSAVYLCASSFGTGGNQPQHFGDGTRLSIL.

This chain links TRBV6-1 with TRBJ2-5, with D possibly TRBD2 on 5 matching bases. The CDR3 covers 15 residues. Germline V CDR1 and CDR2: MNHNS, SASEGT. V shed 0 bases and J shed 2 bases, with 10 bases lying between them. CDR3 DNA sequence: TGTGCCAGCAGTGAAGCTCCCGGAGGACAAGAGACCCAGTACTTC. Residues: CASSEAPGGQETQYF.

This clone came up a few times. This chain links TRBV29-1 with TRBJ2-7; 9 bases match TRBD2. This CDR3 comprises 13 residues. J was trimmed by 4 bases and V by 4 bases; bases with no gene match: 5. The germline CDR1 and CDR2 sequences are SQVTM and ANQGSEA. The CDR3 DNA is TGCAGCGTTGGCGGGGGGGAAGGTTACGAGCAGTACGTC. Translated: CSVGGGEGYEQYV.

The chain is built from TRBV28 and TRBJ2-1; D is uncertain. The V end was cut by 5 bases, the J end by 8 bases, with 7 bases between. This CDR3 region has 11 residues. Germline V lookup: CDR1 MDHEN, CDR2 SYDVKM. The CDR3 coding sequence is TGTGCCAGCAGTCCAACGGATGAGCAGTTCTTC. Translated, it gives CASSPTDEQFF.

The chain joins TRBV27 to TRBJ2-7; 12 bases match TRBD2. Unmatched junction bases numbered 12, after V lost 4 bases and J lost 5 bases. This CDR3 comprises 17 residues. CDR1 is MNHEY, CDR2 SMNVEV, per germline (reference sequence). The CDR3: CASSSHVGLAGWDEQYF. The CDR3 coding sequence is TGTGCCAGCAGTTCTCACGTCGGACTAGCGGGGTGGGACGAGCAGTACTTC.

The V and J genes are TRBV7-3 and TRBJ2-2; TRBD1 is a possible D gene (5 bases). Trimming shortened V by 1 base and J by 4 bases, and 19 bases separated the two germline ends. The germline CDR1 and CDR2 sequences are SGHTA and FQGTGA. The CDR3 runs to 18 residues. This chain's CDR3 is CASSLISYGQGVTGELFF. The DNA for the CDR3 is TGTGCCAGCAGCTTAATTTCTTATGGGCAGGGCGTCACCGGGGAGCTGTTTTTT.